The entry below describes one TCR beta chain. The data originate from a study of blood T cell repertoires in COVID-19. The CDR3 runs to 17 residues. Trimming took off 5 bases at V and 5 bases at J, with 21 bases between the two ends. CDR1 and CDR2 from the germline V gene are SGHTA and FQGTGA. Sequencing used immunoSEQ multiplex PCR; TCRdb keeps in-frame clones, though not all of them. The sample lists 250,000 to 300,000 clones, about nine tenths occurring once. The receptor was isolated from a man aged 50 or older with acute or convalescent COVID-19. Sequenced sample: peripheral blood. This chain connects TRBV7-3 to TRBJ2-2; tentative D call: TRBD1 (5 bases). The CDR3 nucleotides read TGTGCCAGCAGCCCCATGACAGCCTCCCTCGGGACCGGGGAGCTGTTTTTT. Its translation: CASSPMTASLGTGELFF.